These T cell receptor beta chains were read from a single sample in a study of blood T cell repertoires in COVID-19. The table came from immunoSEQ multiplex PCR; TCRdb's copy has only in-frame clones and leaves some out. The sample lists fewer than 400,000 clones, 85% occurring once. The sample taken for sequencing was peripheral blood. Receptors originate from a woman younger than 30 with acute or convalescent COVID-19. Both conserved end residues are part of each CDR3. Each record gives: clone size, J gene, D gene, V gene, CDR3 protein, CDR3 DNA. The D gene is left open where the match is weak. Clone size, where shown, is once, few, many, or a class for clones that have expanded.

few	TRBJ2-7	TRBD2	TRBV15	CATSRGASGRYEQYF	TGTGCCACCAGCAGAGGAGCTAGCGGGCGCTACGAGCAGTACTTC
.	TRBJ2-7	.	TRBV9	CASSVATDETYEQYF	TGTGCCAGCAGCGTAGCTACAGACGAGACCTACGAGCAGTACTTC
.	TRBJ1-5	.	TRBV30	CAWSEGVREPQHF	TGTGCCTGGAGTGAAGGGGTTAGGGAGCCCCAGCATTTT
.	TRBJ2-7	TRBD1	TRBV2	CASREQGSYEQYF	TGTGCCAGCAGGGAACAGGGGTCCTACGAGCAGTACTTC
.	TRBJ2-2	.	TRBV29-1	CSVDSGHTNTGELFF	TGCAGCGTTGATTCGGGACACACGAACACCGGGGAGCTGTTTTTT
.	TRBJ1-6	.	TRBV19	CASSTTSYSPLHF	TGTGCCAGTAGTACGACATCTTACTCACCCCTCCACTTT
.	TRBJ1-2	TRBD1	TRBV28	CASSLTGWEGYTF	TGTGCCAGCAGTTTGACAGGGTGGGAAGGCTACACCTTC
few	TRBJ1-5	.	TRBV27	CASSFTEHSNQPQHF	TGTGCCAGCAGTTTTACCGAGCATAGCAATCAGCCCCAGCATTTT
few	TRBJ1-2	TRBD1	TRBV29-1	CSVAAGGLGYGYTF	TGCAGCGTTGCTGCAGGGGGCTTAGGCTATGGCTACACCTTC
once	TRBJ2-5	.	TRBV30	CAWSTTTAGEETQYF	TGTGCCTGGAGTACGACAACGGCAGGGGAAGAGACCCAGTACTTC
.	TRBJ1-2	.	TRBV6-5	CASSYSIRDGYTF	TGTGCCAGCAGTTACTCGATCCGGGATGGCTACACCTTC
.	TRBJ1-2	.	TRBV29-1	CSVEDHDSNYGYTF	TGCAGCGTTGAAGATCACGACTCAAACTATGGCTACACCTTC
few	TRBJ1-3	TRBD1	TRBV12-5	CASGLTGGYGNTIYF	TGTGCTAGTGGTTTGACAGGGGGTTATGGGAACACCATATATTTT
.	TRBJ1-1	.	TRBV18	CASSPLGLLNTEAFF	TGTGCCAGCTCACCACTCGGACTTCTGAACACTGAAGCTTTCTTT
.	TRBJ2-3	.	TRBV7-3	CASSLEGLTDTQYF	TGTGCCAGCAGCTTAGAAGGACTCACAGATACGCAGTATTTT
.	TRBJ2-1	.	TRBV19	CASSIRSYNEQFF	TGTGCCAGTAGTATCCGCAGTTACAATGAGCAGTTCTTC
.	TRBJ2-7	.	TRBV11-2	CASSSLNFEQYF	TGTGCCAGCAGCTCGCTTAACTTCGAGCAGTACTTC
.	TRBJ2-7	TRBD2	TRBV5-6	CASSGTSSTSEQYF	TGTGCCAGCAGCGGGACTAGCTCGACAAGCGAGCAGTACTTC
.	TRBJ1-1	.	TRBV6-5	CASIRGTEAFF	TGTGCCAGCATACGAGGCACTGAAGCTTTCTTT
.	TRBJ1-4	.	TRBV6-5	CASSYDRRGEKLFF	TGTGCCAGCAGTTACGACAGGCGAGGGGAAAAACTGTTTTTT
.	TRBJ2-7	TRBD1	TRBV6-5	CASRDRRGRIYEQYF	TGTGCCAGCAGGGATCGCAGGGGGCGCATCTACGAGCAGTACTTC
.	TRBJ2-1	TRBD2	TRBV4-1	CASSQFGTSLNEQFF	TGCGCCAGCAGCCAATTTGGGACTAGCCTCAATGAGCAGTTCTTC
.	TRBJ2-3	TRBD2	TRBV2	CASLSGEADTQYF	TGTGCCAGCCTAAGCGGGGAGGCAGATACGCAGTATTTT
.	TRBJ1-4	.	TRBV7-9	CASSSGRQAAGANEKLFF	TGTGCCAGCAGCTCCGGCCGACAGGCGGCGGGGGCTAATGAAAAACTGTTTTTT
.	TRBJ1-5	TRBD1	TRBV5-1	CASSFQGAAQPQHF	TGCGCCAGCAGCTTTCAGGGGGCGGCTCAGCCCCAGCATTTT
.	TRBJ2-3	TRBD2	TRBV5-4	CASSTGLAGRTDTQYF	TGTGCCAGCAGCACGGGACTAGCGGGGCGCACAGATACGCAGTATTTT